This entry is about one T cell receptor (beta chain). Genomic DNA (roughly 2.2 micrograms) was obtained from cryopreserved PBMCs for construction of TCR beta libraries. The source of the sample is a study of cytotoxic CD8 clonotypes in ibrutinib-treated CLL. TCRdb's table, derived via immunoSEQ multiplex PCR, lists solely in-frame clones and lacks some. The repertoire holds about 20,000 clones, with roughly 80% as singletons. The germline V and J ends were trimmed by 7 bases and 4 bases, with 13 bases remaining between them. The germline CDR1 and CDR2 sequences are MNHNS and SASEGT. The CDR3 length is 14 residues.

The starting material was PBMCs, obtained before ibrutinib treatment. The sequence came from a human donor with chronic lymphocytic leukemia. The chain recombines TRBV6-1 with TRBJ1-4, with D possibly matching TRBD1 (6 bases). The CDR3 nucleotides are TGTGCCAGCAAGGTCGGACAGCATAATGAAAAACTGTTTTTT. Amino acids: CASKVGQHNEKLFF.